This T cell receptor (beta chain) appears in the sequencing data of a study of T cell responses to AZD1222 COVID-19 vaccine. Overall study findings and caveats: Females made up more of the donors, who were largely white British, and clonal diversity may have come out too low. Two AZD1222 doses significantly raised spike-specific TCR breadth and depth over controls. Regions 160-218 and 743-854 dominated among vaccine-associated CD4 TCRs spanning spike.

Assay: immunoSEQ multiplex PCR; the TCRdb copy retains only in-frame clones and omits some. The sample has approximately 200,000 clones, around 88% seen once. The length of the CDR3 is 14 residues. Germline V CDR1 and CDR2: MNHEY, SVGAGI. V lost 6 bases, J lost 3 bases, and 13 bases lay in between. Concerning this clone: The antigen is unknown.

V gene TRBV6-5 combines with J gene TRBJ2-3, with D hard to call. The sequences come from peripheral blood, collected on day 0 of AZD1222 vaccination. The source of this sequence is an adult in good health. CDR3 amino acids: CASRGMGSTDTQYF. The CDR3 bases are TGTGCCAGCAGAGGCATGGGGTCGACAGATACGCAGTATTTT.